Listed below are T cell receptor beta chains from one sample, sequenced in a study of blood T cells in healthy people across ages. TCRdb redid the calling of the 5' RACE reads with MiXCR, one entry per CDR3 protein. Of 750,000 to 1,000,000 distinct CDR3 sequences in the sample, about 28% were seen once. Separately, the same data were catalogued under a study of T cells of mothers and their children.

Sequenced material: blood. These receptors originate from a woman in her 40s in good health. CDR3s include the opening cysteine and the closing phenylalanine or tryptophan. D genes are given only for firm matches. Clone size is not always given. Where it is, it says once, few, many or a class for expanded clones.

size,V,J,D,DNA,CDR3
-,TRBV2,TRBJ1-5,-,TGTGCCAGCAGTGAACCCGGTACCAATCAGCCCCAGCATTTT,CASSEPGTNQPQHF
few,TRBV3-1,TRBJ2-5,-,TGTGCCAGCAGCCAATTTGTGGAGACCCAGTACTTC,CASSQFVETQYF
-,TRBV20-1,TRBJ2-3,-,TGCAGTGCTAGAGATCGAAGGACCGACCGGATGAGCACAGATACGCAGTATTTT,CSARDRRTDRMSTDTQYF
few,TRBV12-3/TRBV12-4,TRBJ1-1,-,TGTGCCAGCATAGAGGGGGTTGGCACTGAAGCTTTCTTT,CASIEGVGTEAFF
few,TRBV12-3/TRBV12-4,TRBJ2-1,TRBD2,TGTGCCAGCAGCCTACGGACTAGCGGGGCTAATGAGCAGTTCTTC,CASSLRTSGANEQFF
-,TRBV23-1,TRBJ2-5,-,TGCGCCAGCAGTCGAGAGCAGTACTTC,CASSREQYF
-,TRBV5-1,TRBJ2-1,-,TGCGCCAGCAGCCATCTCCGGGACGGATACTACGAGCAGTTCTTC,CASSHLRDGYYEQFF
-,TRBV20-1,TRBJ2-3,TRBD2,TGCAGTGCTAGAGATGGGCGAGCGGGGGAGGTAGGAGATACGCAGTATTTT,CSARDGRAGEVGDTQYF
many,TRBV9,TRBJ2-3,TRBD1,TGTGCCAGCAGCGCTTTCCTTGGACAGGGGTCAGATACGCAGTATTTT,CASSAFLGQGSDTQYF
few,TRBV15,TRBJ2-5,-,TGTGCCACCAGCAGAGATCGGGTAACGGGAGAGACCCGGTACTTC,CATSRDRVTGETRYF
-,TRBV6-5,TRBJ2-6,-,TGTGCCAGCAGACAGGACTCTGGGGCCAACGTCCTGACTTTC,CASRQDSGANVLTF
few,TRBV7-9,TRBJ1-5,-,TGTGCCAGCCAGAGCAGGAGCAATCAGCCCCAGCATTTT,CASQSRSNQPQHF
many,TRBV6-5,TRBJ2-7,TRBD2,TGTGCCAGCACGGTTGCGGGGGAAGCTTACGAGCAGTACTTC,CASTVAGEAYEQYF
-,TRBV6-2/TRBV6-3,TRBJ1-5,-,TGTGCCAGCAGATCTACAGGGAGCGCGGGTCAGCCCCAGCATTTT,CASRSTGSAGQPQHF
-,TRBV5-1,TRBJ2-5,-,TGCGCCAGCAGTCAGGACAGTTTTCAAGAGACCCAGTACTTC,CASSQDSFQETQYF
few,TRBV12-3/TRBV12-4,TRBJ1-5,TRBD1,TGTGCCAGCAGTTTGATTGGACAGGGGGTCCAGCCCCGGCATTTT,CASSLIGQGVQPRHF
once,TRBV28,TRBJ1-2,-,TGTGCCTGCAGTCCCGGCTTGACCGGCTACACCTTC,CACSPGLTGYTF
-,TRBV7-9,TRBJ1-6,-,TGTGCCAGCAGCCCCTCGGCAGCGAGCTATAATTCACCCCTCCACTTT,CASSPSAASYNSPLHF
many,TRBV28,TRBJ1-5,-,TGTGCCAGCAGTTTATGGGAGGTCAATCAGCCCCAGCATTTT,CASSLWEVNQPQHF
few,TRBV18,TRBJ2-4,-,TGTACCAGCTCAACATCAGCCAAAAACATTCAGTACTTC,CTSSTSAKNIQYF
-,TRBV12-3/TRBV12-4,TRBJ2-3,TRBD1,TGTGCCAGCAGTTTGCACAGGGGGCGAGGGCTAGCGGAGAAGAGCACAGATACGCAGTATTTT,CASSLHRGRGLAEKSTDTQYF
many,TRBV6-5,TRBJ2-5,TRBD1,TGTGCCAGCAGTTACGGGGACAGCCCTCAAGAGACCCAGTACTTC,CASSYGDSPQETQYF
-,TRBV4-3,TRBJ1-1,-,TGCGCCAGCAGCCAAGATAGGGGCGAGAACACTGAAGCTTTCTTT,CASSQDRGENTEAFF
-,TRBV29-1,TRBJ2-7,-,TGCAGCGTTGAAGGAAACAGTCCCGAGCAGTACTTC,CSVEGNSPEQYF
few,TRBV28,TRBJ1-6,-,TGTGCCAGCAGTTTCCCGAGAGGGAATAATTCACCCCTCCACTTT,CASSFPRGNNSPLHF
many,TRBV7-9,TRBJ2-4,-,TGTGCCAGCAGTCCCTCCCAGTCAGGGGCCAAAAACATTCAGTACTTC,CASSPSQSGAKNIQYF
-,TRBV5-1,TRBJ1-1,-,TGCACCAGCAGCTTAGGGGGCACTGAAGCTTTCTTT,CTSSLGGTEAFF
-,TRBV5-6,TRBJ2-7,TRBD1,TGTGCCAGCAGCCCCAACCGGGACAGGGTTTCAAACTACGAGCAGTACTTC,CASSPNRDRVSNYEQYF